This T cell receptor beta chain originates from a study of blood T cell repertoires in COVID-19. Study in general: From T cells, B-cell-depleted T cells, or PBMCs came the material, which was cDNA or gDNA.

Original analysis: Scientists estimated how many nucleated cells there were by amplifying reference gene primers. Profiled with immunoSEQ multiplex PCR; TCRdb holds only in-frame clones, not every one. Clone size and the V and J calls come from that table; the DNA yielded D and trimming. The sample lists approximately 170,000 clones; around 81% were seen once. This clone showed up just a few times. Sequenced: peripheral blood. The source of this sequence is a man in his 60s with active or convalescent COVID-19.

The CDR3 DNA follows: TGTGCCAGCAGCCAAGTTTGGGGCGGACAGGGGACTGAAGCTTTCTTT. Translation: CASSQVWGGQGTEAFF. The chain couples TRBV3-1 (or the pseudogene TRBV3-2) to TRBJ1-1; the match to TRBD1 covers 9 bases. The CDR3 runs 16 residues. Germline V gene lookup returns CDR1 LGHDT and CDR2 YNNKEL (reference sequence). V lost 1 base and J lost 5; bases outside the gene matches: 8.